This T cell receptor beta chain emerged from a study of cytomegalovirus exposure and HLA in healthy donors. Study-level information: An early data release held 70 million to 90 million unique TCRs from HLA-typed donors.

This clone was recorded a few times. Its target is unknown. Study-level results: Earlier analysis found most TCR beta V segments productive about 87% or about 30% of the time. Prediction of most subjects' HLA-A and HLA-B alleles by TCR beta sequences was reportedly accurate.

This CDR3 has 14 residues. Per germline, CDR1 SGHNT and CDR2 YYREEE (reference sequence). The V segment lost 5 bases and the J segment 7 bases; nucleotides outside the gene matches: 8. PCR involved 60 Vbeta and 13 Jbeta primers. TCRdb's copy holds only in-frame clones and misses some; the assay was immunoSEQ multiplex PCR. There are over 150,000 clones in the sample; over 70% occur only once, and approximately 6.7% lies in the top ten. The TCR was taken from a man aged 25-45 years in good health and CMV-seropositive. This rearrangement joins TRBV5-4 to TRBJ1-4; 7 bases map to TRBD1. The specimen sequenced was PBMCs. The CDR3 DNA reads as TGTGCCAGCAGACCGGGACAGCAGAGTGAAAAACTGTTTTTT. This encodes CASRPGQQSEKLFF. The complete variable domain, with remaining parts taken from reference TRBV5-4 and TRBJ1-4, reads ETGVTQSPTHLIKTRGQQVTLRCSSQSGHNTVSWYQQALGQGPQFIFQYYREEENGRGNFPPRFSGLQFPNYSSELNVNALELDDSALYLCASRPGQQSEKLFFGSGTQLSVL.